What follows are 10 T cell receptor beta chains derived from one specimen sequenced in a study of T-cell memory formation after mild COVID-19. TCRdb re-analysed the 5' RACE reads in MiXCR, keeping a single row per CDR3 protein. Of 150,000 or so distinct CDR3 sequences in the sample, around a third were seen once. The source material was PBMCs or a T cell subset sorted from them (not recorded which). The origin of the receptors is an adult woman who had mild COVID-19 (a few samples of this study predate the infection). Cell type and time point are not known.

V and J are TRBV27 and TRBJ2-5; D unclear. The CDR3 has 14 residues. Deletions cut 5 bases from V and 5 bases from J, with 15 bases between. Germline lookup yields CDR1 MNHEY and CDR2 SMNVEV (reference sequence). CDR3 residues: CASSRASAAETQYF. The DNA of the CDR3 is TGTGCCAGCAGTCGGGCATCGGCGGCGGAGACCCAGTACTTC.

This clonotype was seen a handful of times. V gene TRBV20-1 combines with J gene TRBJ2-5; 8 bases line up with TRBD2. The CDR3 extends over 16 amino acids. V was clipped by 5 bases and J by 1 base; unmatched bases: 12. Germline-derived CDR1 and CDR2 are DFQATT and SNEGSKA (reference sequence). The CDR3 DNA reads TGCAGTGCTCCTAAGGGAAGCGGGAGCACCCAAGAGACCCAGTACTTC. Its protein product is CSAPKGSGSTQETQYF.

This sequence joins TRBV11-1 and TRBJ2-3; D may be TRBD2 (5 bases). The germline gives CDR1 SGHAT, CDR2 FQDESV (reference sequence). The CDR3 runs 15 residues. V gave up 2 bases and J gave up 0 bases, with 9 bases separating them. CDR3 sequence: CASSLRGGSTDTQYF. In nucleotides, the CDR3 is TGTGCCAGCAGCTTACGAGGCGGGAGCACAGATACGCAGTATTTT.

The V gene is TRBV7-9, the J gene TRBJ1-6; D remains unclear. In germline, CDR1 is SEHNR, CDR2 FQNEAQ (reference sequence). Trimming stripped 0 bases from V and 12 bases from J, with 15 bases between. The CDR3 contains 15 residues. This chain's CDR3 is CASSLATEGGGPLHF. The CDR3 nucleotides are TGTGCCAGCAGCTTAGCAACCGAGGGCGGTGGACCCCTCCACTTT.

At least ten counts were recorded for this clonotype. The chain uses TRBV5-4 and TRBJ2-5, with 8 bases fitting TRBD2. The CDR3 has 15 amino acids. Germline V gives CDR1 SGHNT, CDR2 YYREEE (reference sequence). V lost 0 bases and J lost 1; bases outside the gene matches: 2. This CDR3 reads CASSLAGGLQETQYF. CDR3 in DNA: TGTGCCAGCAGCTTGGCGGGGGGGCTCCAAGAGACCCAGTACTTC.

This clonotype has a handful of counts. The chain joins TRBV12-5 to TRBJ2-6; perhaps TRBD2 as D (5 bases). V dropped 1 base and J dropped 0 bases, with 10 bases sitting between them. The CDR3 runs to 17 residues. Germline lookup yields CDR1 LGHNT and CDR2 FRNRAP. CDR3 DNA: TGTGCTAGTGGTTTGGAGGACTTCCCCTCTGGGGCCAACGTCCTGACTTTC. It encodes CASGLEDFPSGANVLTF.

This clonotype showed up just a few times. The CDR3 bases are TGCGCCAGCAGCTTTTATGGAGGGAACTCCTACGAGCAGTACTTC. Its translation is CASSFYGGNSYEQYF. This chain uses TRBV5-1 with TRBJ2-7, with a weak D call TRBD2 (6 bases). The CDR3 runs to 15 residues. The germline CDR1 and CDR2 sequences are SGHRS and YFSETQ. Trimming removed 2 bases from V and 0 bases from J, with 12 bases in between.

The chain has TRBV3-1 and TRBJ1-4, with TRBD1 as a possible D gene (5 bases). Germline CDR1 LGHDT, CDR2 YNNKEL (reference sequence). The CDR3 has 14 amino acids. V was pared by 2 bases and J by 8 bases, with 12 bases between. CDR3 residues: CASSQLQGREKLFF. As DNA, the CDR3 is TGTGCCAGCAGCCAATTGCAGGGTCGGGAAAAACTGTTTTTT.

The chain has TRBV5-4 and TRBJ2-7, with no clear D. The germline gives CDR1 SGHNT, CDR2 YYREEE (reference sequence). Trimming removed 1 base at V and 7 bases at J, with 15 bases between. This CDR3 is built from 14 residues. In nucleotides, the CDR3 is TGTGCCAGCAGCTTGAGTATAGGGTCTTGGGAGCAGTACTTC. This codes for CASSLSIGSWEQYF.

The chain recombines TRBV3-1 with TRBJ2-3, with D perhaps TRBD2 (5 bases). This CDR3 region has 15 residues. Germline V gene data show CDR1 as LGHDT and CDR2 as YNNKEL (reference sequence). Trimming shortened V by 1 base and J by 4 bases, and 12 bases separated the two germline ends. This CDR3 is CASSQVGVAADTQYF. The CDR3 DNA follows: TGTGCCAGCAGCCAAGTCGGGGTAGCCGCAGATACGCAGTATTTT.